A selection of T cell receptor beta chains follows, all from one sample in a study of blood T cell repertoires in COVID-19. Repertoires were generated with immunoSEQ multiplex PCR, while TCRdb's copy carries only in-frame clones and drops some. The table shows a few hundred thousand clones, with about 86% occurring only once. The specimen sequenced was peripheral blood. The receptors shown here come from a woman younger than 45 who had recovered from COVID-19. Each CDR3 is given with its conserved first and last residue. Fields, in order: J gene, D gene, clone size, V gene, CDR3 DNA, CDR3 protein. A D gene is named only where the DNA matches it firmly. A clone size is listed for some rows: how often the clone was seen (once, few, many), or a class if it is expanded.

TRBJ2-5 | TRBD2 | NA | TRBV27 | TGTGCCAGCAGTACGCTTACTAGCGACCAAGAGACCCAGTACTTC | CASSTLTSDQETQYF
TRBJ2-7 | NA | NA | TRBV5-4 | TGTGCCAGCAGCTTTATCTACGAGCAGTACTTC | CASSFIYEQYF
TRBJ2-3 | NA | NA | TRBV5-1 | TGCGCCAGCAGCGGTACAGGTGCTGTCCCAGATACGCAGTATTTT | CASSGTGAVPDTQYF
TRBJ2-5 | NA | NA | TRBV13 | TGTGCCAGCAGACGGAGTGGGGAGACCCAGTACTTC | CASRRSGETQYF
TRBJ2-7 | TRBD1 | NA | TRBV27 | TGTGCCAACCCGCCGGGACAGGGTCCCTACGAGCAGTACTTC | CANPPGQGPYEQYF
TRBJ2-1 | NA | few | TRBV25-1 | TGTGCCAGCAGTGACCTCGGCCAGGGGAACAATGAGCAGTTCTTC | CASSDLGQGNNEQFF
TRBJ1-6 | TRBD1 | NA | TRBV27 | TGTGCCAGCAAGAGGACAGGGTCCCCCTATAATTCACCCCTCCACTTT | CASKRTGSPYNSPLHF
TRBJ1-5 | NA | NA | TRBV27 | TGTGCCAGCAGTTTATCGAAAGGGGTAGACCAGCCCCAGCATTTT | CASSLSKGVDQPQHF
TRBJ1-1 | NA | NA | TRBV5-1 | TGCGCCAGCAGCTTGGGGGTGCGGGAGGGCACTGAAGCTTTCTTT | CASSLGVREGTEAFF
TRBJ2-2 | TRBD1 | NA | TRBV7-6 | TGTGCCAGCAGCTTCTCGGGACAGGGATACACCGGGGAGCTGTTTTTT | CASSFSGQGYTGELFF
TRBJ2-7 | TRBD2 | NA | TRBV6-5 | TGTGCCAGCAGCTCCGGACTAGGCTACGAGCAGTACTTC | CASSSGLGYEQYF
TRBJ2-7 | TRBD2 | few | TRBV5-1 | TGCGCCAGCAGTGGAAGGGCGGGAGGCCCGGGGTACGAGCAGTACTTC | CASSGRAGGPGYEQYF
TRBJ2-7 | TRBD2 | NA | TRBV19 | TGTGCCAGTTCTACCTTCGGCGGGGGCTACGAGCAGTACTTC | CASSTFGGGYEQYF
TRBJ2-1 | NA | NA | TRBV9 | TGTGCCAGCAGCGTAGCGGGAGCCGCCTACAATGAGCAGTTCTTC | CASSVAGAAYNEQFF
TRBJ2-6 | NA | NA | TRBV6-5 | TGTGCCAGCAGTCTTATATACTCTGGGGCCAACGTCCTGACTTTC | CASSLIYSGANVLTF
TRBJ2-5 | NA | few | TRBV7-7 | TGTGCTAGCAGCTTTACTACGTCAGAGACCCAGTACTTC | CASSFTTSETQYF
TRBJ1-2 | NA | NA | TRBV3-1/TRBV3-2 | TGTGCCAGCAGCCAAGAAGCGGTCTATGGCTACACCTTC | CASSQEAVYGYTF
TRBJ2-3 | TRBD2 | once | TRBV6-6 | TGTGCCAGCAGTTACCCTCAGCGGGGCGGGGTTACGCAGTATTTT | CASSYPQRGGVTQYF
TRBJ1-5 | TRBD1 | NA | TRBV19 | TGTGCCAGTAGGGGACAGGGAGGCAATCAGCCCCAGCATTTT | CASRGQGGNQPQHF
TRBJ2-3 | TRBD2 | NA | TRBV28 | TGTGCCAGCAGTCGCAGACTAGCGGGCCCCACAGATACGCAGTATTTT | CASSRRLAGPTDTQYF
TRBJ1-6 | TRBD1 | NA | TRBV30 | TGTGCCTGGACAACAGGGGTCTCCTATAATTCACCCCTCCACTTT | CAWTTGVSYNSPLHF
TRBJ2-3 | TRBD2 | NA | TRBV11-2 | TGTGCCAGCAGCCGAGGACTAGCGGAAAGCACAGATACGCAGTATTTT | CASSRGLAESTDTQYF
TRBJ2-7 | NA | NA | TRBV14 | TGTGCCAGCAGCCAAGCAGTAAGCCAGCCTGGGGCCAGCTACGAGCAGTACTTC | CASSQAVSQPGASYEQYF
TRBJ2-2 | TRBD2 | NA | TRBV19 | TGTGCCAGTAGTCAATTACTAGCGGGTGGGACCGGGGAGCTGTTTTTT | CASSQLLAGGTGELFF
TRBJ2-6 | TRBD1 | NA | TRBV28 | TGTGCCAGCACCGCGACAGGGGGCAAATACGTCCTGACTTTC | CASTATGGKYVLTF
TRBJ2-3 | NA | NA | TRBV25-1 | TGTGCCAGCAGTGCCTCCGGGAACACAGATACGCAGTATTTT | CASSASGNTDTQYF
TRBJ1-1 | TRBD1 | few | TRBV7-9 | TGTGCCAGCAGCTTCTCCCGACAGGGAGACACTGAAGCTTTCTTT | CASSFSRQGDTEAFF
TRBJ1-4 | TRBD1 | NA | TRBV5-5 | TGTGCCAGCAGCAGTAGGGGACAGGGGGGCCCTAGGGAAAAACTGTTTTTT | CASSSRGQGGPREKLFF
TRBJ2-5 | TRBD2 | NA | TRBV11-2 | TGTGCCAGCAGCTCGGGGGGTAGGCAAGAGACCCAGTACTTC | CASSSGGRQETQYF
TRBJ2-3 | NA | NA | TRBV30 | TGTGCCTGGAGCTCGCCCGGCGGGAAGGCGCAGTATTTT | CAWSSPGGKAQYF
TRBJ2-1 | TRBD2 | NA | TRBV2 | TGTGCCAGCAGGACCCCCGCTAGCGGGAGTCACTACAATGAGCAGTTCTTC | CASRTPASGSHYNEQFF
TRBJ1-6 | NA | NA | TRBV28 | TGTGCCAGCAGTTTTAGACAAGAGAATTCACCCCTCCACTTT | CASSFRQENSPLHF
TRBJ2-3 | NA | NA | TRBV28 | TGTGCCAGCAGTTTCGCCCAGGGGTCCACAGATACGCAGTATTTT | CASSFAQGSTDTQYF